This T cell receptor beta chain is from a study of lymphopenia after photon versus proton radiotherapy. After removal of 6 bases from V and 1 base from J, the junction contained 5 bases not matched to a gene. In germline, CDR1 is MDHEN, CDR2 SYDVKM. The CDR3 has 14 residues. TCRdb's copy holds only in-frame clones and misses some; the assay was immunoSEQ multiplex PCR. Among about 83,000 clones, more than 70% were seen once, and the ten largest hold 1.3% to 1.5%. In regard to this clone: The target antigen is unknown.

Study-wide points: Oligoclonal CD8+ Temra expansion after nadir drove photon patients' diversity drop. Post-nadir TCR diversity decline inversely tracked overall survival among those who died.

The source of this sequence is a man in his 60s with pancreatic cancer. The rearrangement links TRBV28 to TRBJ2-7, with 8 bases that match TRBD1. This sample comprised peripheral blood, obtained from a patient treated with proton-based radiotherapy. CDR3: CASRNRGVSYEQYF. The CDR3 DNA reads TGTGCCAGCAGGAACAGGGGGGTATCCTACGAGCAGTACTTC. Drawing the rest from reference TRBV28 and TRBJ2-7, the complete variable domain is DVKVTQSSRYLVKRTGEKVFLECVQDMDHENMFWYRQDPGLGLRLIYFSYDVKMKEKGDIPEGYSVSREKKERFSLILESASTNQTSMYLCASRNRGVSYEQYFGPGTRLTVT.